A single sample gave rise to the 9 T cell receptor beta chains below, sequenced in a study of liver allograft versus peripheral blood T cells. Study-wide background: Within transplanted livers, the T cell receptor repertoires were examined and compared against the repertoires present in the peripheral blood of liver transplant recipients.

TCRdb re-called the reads through MiXCR, storing one row per CDR3 protein. This sample has approximately 13,000 distinct CDR3 sequences; 20% to 25% occur once, and the top ten carry around 5.8%. The receptors originated from a human patient who had a liver transplant. Some T cells may possibly be graft donor cells.

The V call is TRBV7-2, the J call TRBJ1-4, with 7 bases matching TRBD1. This CDR3 contains 15 residues. Germline V gene sequence: CDR1 SGHTA, CDR2 FQGNSA. With V trimmed by 5 bases and J by 2 bases, 5 bases remained unmatched. The CDR3 sequence: CASSVTGATNEKLFF. The CDR3 nucleotides read TGTGCCAGCAGCGTTACAGGGGCTACTAATGAAAAACTGTTTTTT.

This clonotype is labeled as medium-sized. This sequence joins TRBV29-1 and TRBJ1-4; the D gene is possibly TRBD1 (5 bases). The V end was cut by 7 bases, the J end by 5 bases, with 14 bases between. The CDR3 runs 13 residues. Germline V CDR1 and CDR2: SQVTM, ANQGSEA. In DNA, the CDR3 is TGCAGCGCTTGGGGCAGCCTCAATGAAAAACTGTTTTTT. Protein sequence: CSAWGSLNEKLFF.

This clonotype qualifies as medium-sized (0.01 to 0.1%). The chain joins TRBV15 to TRBJ2-1; possibly TRBD2 for D (5 bases). CDR1 is LNHNV, CDR2 YYDKDF, per germline (reference sequence). The ends were cut back, 0 bases at V and 0 bases at J, with 15 bases in the middle. This CDR3 is built from 18 residues. The CDR3 bases are TGTGCCACCAGCAGAGAGGTACAGCGGACCACCTCCTACAATGAGCAGTTCTTC. As protein: CATSREVQRTTSYNEQFF.

By share of the sample, this clonotype is medium-sized. The J gene is TRBJ1-5, the V gene TRBV6-1, with a possible D match to TRBD1 (6 bases). The CDR3 is 17 amino acids. The germline V and J ends were trimmed by 4 bases and 3 bases, with 19 bases remaining between them. Per germline, CDR1 MNHNS and CDR2 SASEGT. CDR3 amino acids: CASSGGAGTPFNQPQHF. The CDR3 coding sequence is TGTGCCAGCAGTGGAGGGGCTGGGACACCTTTCAATCAGCCCCAGCATTTT.

This sequence joins TRBV20-1 and TRBJ1-2, with D possibly matching TRBD1 (5 bases). Trimming removed 0 bases at V and 8 bases at J, with 22 bases between. This CDR3 has 16 residues. Germline values: CDR1 DFQATT, CDR2 SNEGSKA (reference sequence). This CDR3 is CSARDTHYRAGTGYTF. The CDR3 region has the DNA TGCAGTGCTAGAGATACCCATTACCGGGCAGGGACCGGCTACACCTTC.

CDR3 loop: CASSPSPDYEQYF. The CDR3 coding sequence is TGTGCCAGCAGTCCCAGCCCCGACTACGAGCAGTACTTC. This chain connects TRBV12-3 or TRBV12-4 to TRBJ2-7, with D hard to call. This CDR3 has 13 residues. V lost 5 bases and J lost 3, with 11 bases in between.

This clonotype qualifies as medium-sized. The chain carries TRBV19 and TRBJ1-2, with 7 nucleotides matching TRBD1. The CDR3 totals 15 residues. Looked up from germline, CDR1 is LNHDA and CDR2 is SQIVND (reference sequence). V lost 9 bases and J lost 2; bases outside the gene matches: 12. CDR3 in amino acids: CASRGISTPNYGYTF. DNA of the CDR3: TGTGCCAGCAGGGGGATCTCGACTCCCAACTATGGCTACACCTTC.

The chain employs TRBV11-3 and TRBJ1-1; unclear D gene. The V gene's germline CDR1 is SGHNT and CDR2 YENEEA. Deletions cut 3 bases from V and 1 base from J, with 6 bases between. There are 13 residues in the CDR3. CDR3 in amino acids: CASSLTANTEAFF. The DNA for the CDR3 is TGTGCCAGCAGCTTGACTGCGAACACTGAAGCTTTCTTT.

Judged by abundance, this clonotype is medium-sized (0.01 to 0.1%). The chain couples TRBV18 to TRBJ1-1; no clear D. From germline, CDR1 is KGHSH and CDR2 LQKENI. The CDR3 length is 12 residues. The V and J ends lost 5 bases and 8 bases respectively, with 12 bases between them. Written as DNA, the CDR3 is TGTGCCAGCTCAAGAAGGAATTCCGAAGCTTTCTTT. Protein product: CASSRRNSEAFF.